This T cell receptor beta chain was recovered during a study of cytomegalovirus exposure and HLA in healthy donors. Study results and limitations: Rarity marked most TCR sequences, yet some public TCRs occurred in many donors. Some 17,000 TCR beta sequences were associated with HLA alleles at 0.05 false discovery rate in a later analysis. Apart from CMV serostatus, no immune exposure information was available.

For this clone: What it binds is unknown.

Unrecorded immune exposure was likely among donors, who were nominally healthy when sampled. The PCR used 60 Vbeta and 13 Jbeta primers. Sequencing was performed with immunoSEQ multiplex PCR; in TCRdb, only in-frame clones are kept and a portion is missing. The listing records about 200,000 clones. The receptor was derived from a girl between 2 and 10 years old in good health and CMV-seropositive. The specimen sequenced was PBMCs.

The chain's CDR3 is CASTRGTDTQYF. DNA of the CDR3: TGTGCCAGCACCAGGGGAACAGATACGCAGTATTTT. The chain employs TRBV28 and TRBJ2-3, with a weak D call TRBD1 (6 bases). V shed 7 bases and J shed 3 bases, with 8 bases lying between them. The germline V gene encodes CDR1 MDHEN and CDR2 SYDVKM. CDR3 size: 12 residues.